This T cell receptor (beta chain) was recovered during a study of blood T cells in healthy people across ages (dated by TCRdb to between 2014 and 2017). Describing the broader study: In model experiments, roughly one uniquely barcoded TCR beta cDNA molecule per two T cells was captured by template switching. To track age-related changes in TCR beta repertoire diversity, the study relied on deep sequencing normalized with unique cDNA molecular identifiers. The donors were divided into four age groups: young (average roughly 17 years), middle-aged (over 35), aged (approximately 64) and long-lived (about 79). Donors of different ages were randomly distributed across sequencing lanes to avoid experimental bias. The study analyzed two additional independent replicas of 1 million unique cDNA reads from the same blood draw for two donors, one aged 18 to 30 and one aged 80 or older. What the study reported, not specific to this receptor: Compared with the aged group, more naive CD4+ T cells, fewer expanded clones and increased TCR diversity were shown by the long-lived group, suggesting age selection. As age increased, observed TCR beta diversity per million T cells dropped in a roughly linear way, and a significant reduction was already evident by age about 40. Estimates of total diversity from one million sequenced T cells were regarded as lower bounds and underestimates. Bulk unsorted PBMC profiling prevented conclusive comparison of naive and antigen-experienced compartments. The percentage of naive T cells measured by flow cytometry correlated strongly with observed TCR beta diversity. Donor CMV infection status was unknown, potentially confounding age-related changes in expanded clonotypes.

Donors were roughly 40 systemically healthy Caucasian individuals from Russia aged 6 to 90 years. Each donor gave 8 to 10 milliliters of peripheral blood, drawn into EDTA-treated Vacutainer tubes. Ficoll-Paque density-gradient centrifugation was used to isolate PBMCs, with at least 6.5 million per sample. Total RNA, at least 6 micrograms per sample, was extracted from PBMCs with Trizol reagent. The percentages of naive CD45RAhigh/CD27high T cells were determined by flow cytometry on a PBMC aliquot from every donor. As concerns this clonotype: Which antigen it targets is not known. Per-nucleotide qualities are absent, and no much larger clonotype sits a single base away.

The library was produced with 5' RACE. Sequencing took place on an Illumina HiSeq 2500. A second PCR of about 6 to 11 cycles was performed with a sample-barcoded 5' primer and a J-beta primer mix. A unique molecular identifier was introduced onto each TCR beta cDNA molecule by a template-switch 5' adaptor carrying 12 random nucleotides. Each sample yielded at least 3 million CDR3-containing paired-end reads. First-strand cDNA was synthesized from all RNA with the Mint cDNA synthesis kit, primed by a TRBC-specific oligonucleotide. All cDNA was treated with uracil-DNA glycosylase and then went through a first 18-cycle PCR with the universal primers M1SS and BC2_uni_R. The authors' analysis ran thus. Each sample was normalized by randomly selecting 1 million high-quality reads, each carrying a distinct molecular identifier. Reads sharing molecular identifiers were discarded rather than binned into consensus sequences. MiTCR, run with a Q25 quality threshold and the strictest error-elimination algorithm, handled CDR3 identification, clonotype clustering and error correction. Lower-bound total TCR beta diversity was estimated with a nonparametric unseen species model using Euler transformation. Using fastp trimming at Q25 and MiXCR clonotype assembly, TCRdb reanalyzed the public sequencing data and kept in-frame beta chains. Every CDR3 protein is listed once, alongside the most common genes and DNA of its rows. These V and J calls rely on TCRdb rather than the paper's analysis. This sample lists around 1.5 million distinct CDR3 sequences; 42% were detected once. Less than 8% of the sample comes from the top ten.

Material: blood. This receptor was taken from a woman in her late teens or twenties in good health.

The nucleotide sequence reads as follows: TGTGCCAGCAGCGTAGCTCCGGGACAGGGGTCCGAGCAGTACTTC. This encodes CASSVAPGQGSEQYF. Recombination linked TRBV9 to TRBJ2-7, with 10 bases matching TRBD1. The CDR3, from cysteine to phenylalanine, totals 15 residues. Here the CDR3 DNA is all that survives: 45 bases in frame from base 1. Sequences SGDLS (CDR1) and YYNGEE (CDR2) are obtained from the germline V gene. Trimming accounts for 0 bases at V and 6 bases at J, while the number of junction bases matched to no gene is 6.